This TCR beta chain came from a study of T-cell memory formation after mild COVID-19. Study-wide results and limits: Day 15 to 85 contractors were CD4/CD8 balanced; later expanders leaned CD4+. The pre-infection memory compartment contained some responding clones, suggesting cross-reactive memory joined.

Germline V gives CDR1 MDHEN, CDR2 SYDVKM. CDR3 length: 13 amino acids. The V end lost 4 bases, the J end lost 4 bases, and 10 bases lay between the germline ends. Notes on this clonotype: Its antigen is unknown.

TCRdb analysed the 5' RACE reads with MiXCR anew, one entry per CDR3 protein. The data show approximately 240,000 distinct CDR3 sequences, about 17% seen once. This sequence originates from a man younger than 35 who had mild COVID-19 (a few samples of this study predate the infection). Cell type and time point are not known. The J gene is TRBJ1-1, the V gene TRBV28; tentatively, D is TRBD1 (5 bases). Source material: PBMCs or a T cell subset sorted from them (not recorded which). The CDR3 sequence is CASSSGTGTEAFF. CDR3 coding DNA: TGTGCCAGCAGTTCAGGGACTGGCACTGAAGCTTTCTTT.